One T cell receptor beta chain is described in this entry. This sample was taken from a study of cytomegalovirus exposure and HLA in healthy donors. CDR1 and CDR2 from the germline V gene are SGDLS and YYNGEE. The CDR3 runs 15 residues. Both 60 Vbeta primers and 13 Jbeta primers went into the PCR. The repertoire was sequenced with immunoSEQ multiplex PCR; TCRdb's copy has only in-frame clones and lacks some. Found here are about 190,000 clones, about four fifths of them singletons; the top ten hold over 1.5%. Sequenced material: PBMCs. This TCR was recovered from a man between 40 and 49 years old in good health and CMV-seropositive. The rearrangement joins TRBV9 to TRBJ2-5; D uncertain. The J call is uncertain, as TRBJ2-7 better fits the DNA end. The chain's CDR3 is CASSVDPASSYEQYF. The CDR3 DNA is TGTGCCAGCAGCGTAGACCCAGCGAGCTCCTACGAGCAGTACTTC.